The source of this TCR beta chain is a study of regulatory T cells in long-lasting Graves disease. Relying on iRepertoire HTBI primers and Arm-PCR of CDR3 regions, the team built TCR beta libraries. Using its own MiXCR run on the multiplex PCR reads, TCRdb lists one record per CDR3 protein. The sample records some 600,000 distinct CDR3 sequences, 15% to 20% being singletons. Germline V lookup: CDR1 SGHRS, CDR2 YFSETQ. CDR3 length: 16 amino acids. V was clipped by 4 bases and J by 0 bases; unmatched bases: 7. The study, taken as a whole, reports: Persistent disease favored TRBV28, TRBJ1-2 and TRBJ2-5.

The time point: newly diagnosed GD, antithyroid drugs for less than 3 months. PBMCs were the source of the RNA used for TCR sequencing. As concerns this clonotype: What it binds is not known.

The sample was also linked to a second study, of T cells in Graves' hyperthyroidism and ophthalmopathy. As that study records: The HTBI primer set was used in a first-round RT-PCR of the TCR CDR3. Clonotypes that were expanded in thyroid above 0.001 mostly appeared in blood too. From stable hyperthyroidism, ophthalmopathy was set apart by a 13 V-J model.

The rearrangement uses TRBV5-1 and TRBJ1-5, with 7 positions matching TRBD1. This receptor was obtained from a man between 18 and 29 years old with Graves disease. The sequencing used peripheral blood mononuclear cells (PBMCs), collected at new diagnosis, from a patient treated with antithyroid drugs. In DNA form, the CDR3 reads TGCGCCAGCAGCCCCGGGGACAGTTATAGCAATCAGCCCCAGCATTTT. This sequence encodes CASSPGDSYSNQPQHF. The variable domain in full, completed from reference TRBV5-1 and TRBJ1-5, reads KAGVTQTPRYLIKTRGQQVTLSCSPISGHRSVSWYQQTPGQGLQFLFEYFSETQRNKGNFPGRFSGRQFSNSRSEMNVSTLELGDSALYLCASSPGDSYSNQPQHFGDGTRLSIL.